These 28 T cell receptor beta chains originate from one sample sequenced in a study of Graves' ophthalmopathy and Graves' hyperthyroidism. For repertoire sequencing, the TCR beta CDR3 regions were amplified from RNA transcripts. HTBI-primed first-round RT-PCR preceded second-round multiplex PCR. Via MiXCR, TCRdb re-called the multiplex PCR reads, giving one row per CDR3 protein. The repertoire holds about 590,000 distinct CDR3 sequences, with roughly 39% as singletons. The specimen sequenced was peripheral blood or thyroid tissue (not recorded which). These receptors originate from an adult man with Graves' hyperthyroidism.

This chain connects TRBV20-1 to TRBJ1-2; D is uncertain. CDR1 and CDR2 from the germline V gene are DFQATT and SNEGSKA (reference sequence). The CDR3 covers 13 residues. V was pared by 3 bases and J by 2 bases, with 10 bases between. The CDR3 DNA reads TGCAGTGCTAGTGCAGAGGCCAACTATGGCTACACCTTC. Translated: CSASAEANYGYTF.

About this clonotype: One junction end does not reproduce the germline sequence, and a read error may be involved. V and J are TRBV2 and TRBJ1-2; 10 bases fit TRBD1. There are 14 residues in the CDR3. Germline-derived CDR1 and CDR2 are SNHLY and FYNNEI. Written as DNA, the CDR3 is TGTGCCAGCAGCCAAGGGACAGGGGACTATGGCCACACCTTC. This translates into CASSQGTGDYGHTF. Full variable domain (missing parts from reference TRBV2 and TRBJ1-2): EPEVTQTPSHQVTQMGQEVILRCVPISNHLYFYWYRQILGQKVEFLVSFYNNEISEKSEIFDDQFSVERPDGSNFTLKIRSTKLEDSAMYFCASSQGTGDYGHTFGSGTRLTVV.

At least ten counts were recorded for this clonotype. The chain carries TRBV7-3 and TRBJ1-1; D not certain. This CDR3 is built from 14 residues. CDR1 is SGHTA, CDR2 FQGTGA, per germline. The V end lost 5 bases, the J end lost 4 bases, and 14 bases lay between the germline ends. The CDR3 spells CASSRDDRGTEAFF. CDR3 DNA sequence: TGTGCCAGCAGCCGAGACGACCGGGGCACTGAAGCTTTCTTT.

This clonotype was counted ten times or more. V usage is TRBV20-1 and J usage is TRBJ2-7; D gene ambiguous. The V and J ends lost 3 bases and 5 bases respectively, with 14 bases between them. Germline V gene sequence: CDR1 DFQATT, CDR2 SNEGSKA (reference sequence). CDR3 size: 13 residues. CDR3 in DNA: TGCAGTGCTAGCGCCCCGCCCCCCCACGAGCAGTACTTC. Protein: CSASAPPPHEQYF.

The chain uses TRBV5-1 and TRBJ2-5; D possibly corresponds to TRBD1 (5 bases). Per the germline V gene, CDR1 is SGHRS and CDR2 is YFSETQ. The CDR3 sequence is 16 residues long. The germline V and J ends were trimmed by 3 bases and 4 bases, with 19 bases remaining between them. The CDR3 spells CASSWGPMESVETQYF. The CDR3 bases are TGCGCCAGCAGCTGGGGCCCCATGGAGTCCGTAGAGACCCAGTACTTC.

The rearrangement links TRBV7-2 to TRBJ1-1; no firm D call. From germline, CDR1 is SGHTA and CDR2 FQGNSA. CDR3 length: 16 residues. V was trimmed by 1 base and J by 4 bases, leaving 16 bases between them. The DNA of the CDR3 is TGTGCCAGCAGCTTAGGAATCCGGGCGGCCGTCACTGAAGCTTTCTTT. It is translated as CASSLGIRAAVTEAFF.

There are a few counts of this clonotype. The chain employs TRBV6-2 or TRBV6-3 and TRBJ2-7, with D perhaps matching TRBD1 (5 bases). CDR3 size: 14 residues. The germline V gene encodes CDR1 MNHEY and CDR2 SVGEGT. V was trimmed by 6 bases and J by 4 bases, leaving 16 bases between them. The CDR3, as DNA: TGTGCCAGCAGCGACCCCCTTGGGGCTTACGAGCAGTACTTC. Its protein product is CASSDPLGAYEQYF.

J is TRBJ2-7 and V is TRBV28; 11 nucleotides agree with TRBD2. The J segment lost 4 bases and the V segment lost 6 bases, leaving 5 bases of the junction unmatched. The CDR3 sequence is 14 residues long. The germline V gene encodes CDR1 MDHEN and CDR2 SYDVKM. CDR3 loop: CASRTTSGGYEQYF. CDR3 nucleotide sequence: TGTGCCAGCAGGACCACTAGCGGGGGTTACGAGCAGTACTTC.

The J gene is TRBJ2-1, the V gene TRBV10-2; D gene unclear. This CDR3 is 17 amino acids long. Germline V CDR1 and CDR2: WSHSY, SAAADI. The germline V and J ends were trimmed by 6 bases and 0 bases, with 18 bases remaining between them. The CDR3 loop is CASRDPTSRSSYNEQFF. The CDR3 coding sequence is TGCGCCAGCAGGGACCCTACCTCTCGGAGCTCCTACAATGAGCAGTTCTTC.

At least ten counts were recorded for this clonotype. This CDR3 reads CASSLRGGSPLHF. CDR3 nucleotide sequence: TGTGCCAGCAGCTTAAGGGGAGGGTCACCCCTCCACTTT. The J gene is TRBJ1-6, the V gene TRBV11-2, with D perhaps TRBD1 (5 bases). Trimming pared 2 bases from V and 10 bases from J, leaving 9 bases between. The CDR3 totals 13 residues. Germline CDR1 and CDR2: SGHAT and FQNNGV.

This clonotype was picked up many times. The V gene is TRBV9, the J gene TRBJ1-4; a weak D match, TRBD1 (6 bases). This CDR3 comprises 18 residues. Germline CDR1 reads SGDLS; CDR2 reads YYNGEE. Trimming removed 2 bases at V and 2 bases at J, with 19 bases between. The CDR3 bases are TGTGCCAGCAGCGTTTCGGTCTCTGTGGGGGCGACTAATGAAAAACTGTTTTTT. Its protein product is CASSVSVSVGATNEKLFF.

Comments on this clonotype: The junction departs from germline at one end; a sequencing error may be responsible. The J gene is TRBJ1-1, the V gene TRBV7-9; D may be TRBD1 (5 bases). This CDR3 has 15 residues. CDR1 SEHNR and CDR2 FQNEAQ come from the germline V gene (reference sequence). CDR3 in DNA: TGTGCCAGCAGTTTAGGAGGGGCTGGTTCCACTGAAGCTTTCTTT. This gives the protein CASSLGGAGSTEAFF. The full variable domain, with the rest looked up from reference TRBV7-9 and TRBJ1-1, is DTGVSQNPRHKITKRGQNVTFRCDPISEHNRLYWYRQTLGQGPEFLTYFQNEAQLEKSRLLSDRFSAERPKGSFSTLEIQRTEQGDSAMYLCASSLGGAGSTEAFFGQGTRLTVV.

Many counts were recorded for this clonotype. The chain employs TRBV12-3 or TRBV12-4 and TRBJ1-4; TRBD1 might be the D (5 bases). The CDR3 extends over 12 amino acids. The V gene lost 9 bases and the J gene lost 4 bases, with 9 bases spanning the gap. This CDR3 reads CASRDLNEKLFF. The CDR3 region has the DNA TGTGCCAGTCGGGACCTTAATGAAAAACTGTTTTTT.

The table lists this clonotype with a few counts. The rearrangement links TRBV20-1 to TRBJ1-5; D is ambiguous. The CDR3 is 19 amino acids. Trimming shortened V by 0 bases and J by 4 bases, and 25 bases separated the two germline ends. The germline gives CDR1 DFQATT, CDR2 SNEGSKA (reference sequence). The CDR3 here is CSARDTFVSAAAINQPQHF. In nucleotides, the CDR3 is TGCAGTGCTAGAGATACCTTTGTTTCGGCGGCAGCTATAAATCAGCCCCAGCATTTT.

This clonotype was observed a handful of times. This may stem from a read error, because a much larger clone lies one nucleotide away. The chain joins TRBV10-3 to TRBJ2-5; D tentatively fits TRBD1 or TRBD2 (6 bases each). This CDR3 spans 13 amino acids. The ends were cut back, 6 bases at V and 4 bases at J, with 12 bases in the middle. Germline V gene lookup returns CDR1 ENHRY and CDR2 SYGVKD. CDR3 in amino acids: CAISPGAGETQYF. CDR3 DNA sequence: TGTGCCATCAGCCCGGGGGCGGGAGAGACCCAGTACTTC.

Many counts were recorded for this clonotype. J is TRBJ1-6 and V is TRBV5-1, with D hard to call. Trimming left V 1 base short and J 7 bases short, with 12 bases between. The CDR3 is 15 residues long. Germline lookup yields CDR1 SGHRS and CDR2 YFSETQ. This chain's CDR3 is CASSLFSGINSPLHF. The CDR3 nucleotides are TGCGCCAGCAGCTTGTTTTCGGGGATCAATTCACCCCTCCACTTT.

This clonotype was observed at least ten times. The rearrangement joins TRBV6-5 to TRBJ1-4; 8 bases line up with TRBD1. This CDR3 has 15 amino acids. CDR1 and CDR2 (germline): MNHEY, SVGAGI. Trimming at V came to 4 bases and at J to 4 bases, leaving 5 bases not matched to a gene. The CDR3, as DNA: TGTGCCAGCAGTTCCCCCGACAGGGGTAATGAAAAACTGTTTTTT. This sequence encodes CASSSPDRGNEKLFF.

The genes are TRBV3-1 and TRBJ1-2, with 10 bases fitting TRBD1. There are 15 residues in the CDR3. Germline-derived CDR1 and CDR2 are LGHDT and YNNKEL (reference sequence). V lost 3 bases and J lost 6; bases outside the gene matches: 7. DNA of the CDR3: TGTGCCAGCAGCCAGGGGACCGGGACAGGGGATGGCTACACCTTC. Translated: CASSQGTGTGDGYTF.

The chain uses TRBV27 and TRBJ1-2, with TRBD1 matching over 7 bases. V shed 4 bases and J 4 bases; nucleotides not matched to a gene: 15. The germline V gene has CDR1 MNHEY and CDR2 SMNVEV (reference sequence). The CDR3 is 17 amino acids. The chain's CDR3 is CASSSQPDLDRVYGYTF. CDR3 in DNA: TGTGCCAGCAGTTCCCAACCCGATCTCGACAGGGTCTATGGCTACACCTTC.

This clonotype came up a few times. The genes are TRBV7-9 and TRBJ2-6, with D possibly matching TRBD1 (5 bases). Germline V gives CDR1 SEHNR, CDR2 FQNEAQ (reference sequence). The CDR3 is 16 amino acids. The V end was cut by 5 bases, the J end by 2 bases, with 13 bases between. The CDR3 nucleotides read TGTGCCAGCAGCCCAATCATGGGGCCTGGGGCCAACGTCCTGACTTTC. It translates to CASSPIMGPGANVLTF.

This clonotype was seen at least ten times. V is TRBV7-8 and J is TRBJ1-5; unclear D gene. Germline lookup yields CDR1 SGHVS and CDR2 FQNEAQ. There are 15 residues in the CDR3. The V and J ends lost 1 base and 4 bases respectively, with 11 bases between them. CDR3: CASSLDPGQNQPQHF. In nucleotides, the CDR3 is TGTGCCAGCAGCTTAGACCCCGGCCAAAATCAGCCCCAGCATTTT.

On this clonotype itself: Given a much more abundant clone one base away, this may be a read error. This chain links TRBV10-3 with TRBJ1-5, with 7 nucleotides matching TRBD1. V gave up 10 bases and J gave up 11 bases; unmatched junction bases: 11. The germline V gene encodes CDR1 ENHRY and CDR2 SYGVKD. The CDR3 is 12 residues long. Written as DNA, the CDR3 is TGTGCCAGCGGGACAGACTCTGTGGCCCAGCATTTT. The encoded protein is CASGTDSVAQHF.

This clonotype was counted ten times or more. The junction shows a germline mismatch at one end, possibly a read error. The V gene is TRBV5-1, the J gene TRBJ1-1; 7 positions match TRBD1. The CDR3 consists of 14 residues. CDR1 SGHRS and CDR2 YFSETQ come from the germline V gene. The CDR3 nucleotides read TGTGCCAGCAGCTTACGACAGGGTAACACTGAAGCTTTCTTT. It encodes CASSLRQGNTEAFF.

There are many counts of this clonotype. This chain uses TRBV19 with TRBJ1-5, with 7 bases fitting TRBD1. CDR1 is LNHDA, CDR2 SQIVND, per germline (reference sequence). The length of the CDR3 is 15 residues. The V segment lost 4 bases and the J segment 4 bases; nucleotides outside the gene matches: 7. CDR3 in DNA: TGTGCCAGTAGTAAGGGGACAGCCTTTAATCAGCCCCAGCATTTT. It specifies CASSKGTAFNQPQHF.

The chain carries TRBV7-9 and TRBJ1-2; 12 bases agree with TRBD1. Germline V gives CDR1 SEHNR, CDR2 FQNEAQ (reference sequence). The CDR3 runs 15 residues. Germline trimming cut 5 bases from V and 7 bases from J; bases unmatched to any gene: 8. CDR3 amino acids: CASSQGTGGSGGYTF. The CDR3, as DNA: TGTGCCAGCAGCCAAGGGACAGGGGGCTCAGGTGGCTACACCTTC.

This clonotype was observed a few times. V is TRBV12-3 or TRBV12-4 and J is TRBJ2-2, with 7 bases fitting TRBD1. J was trimmed by 6 bases and V by 5 bases; bases with no gene match: 6. The CDR3 length is 14 residues. The CDR3: CASSPGTVPGELFF. DNA of the CDR3: TGTGCCAGCAGTCCCGGGACAGTCCCCGGGGAGCTGTTTTTT.

The chain carries TRBV28 and TRBJ2-7; the D is unclear. V lost 6 bases and J lost 0, with 15 bases in between. The CDR3 runs to 15 residues. The germline CDR1 and CDR2 sequences are MDHEN and SYDVKM. The CDR3 region is CASSSPGYSSYEQYF. For the CDR3, the DNA is TGTGCCAGCAGCTCCCCCGGGTACAGCTCCTACGAGCAGTACTTC.

The sample holds a few counts of this clonotype. This CDR3 is CASTADSMNTEAFF. The CDR3 DNA reads TGTGCCAGCACCGCGGACAGCATGAACACTGAAGCTTTCTTT. V gene TRBV5-4 combines with J gene TRBJ1-1, with D perhaps TRBD1 (6 bases). V was cut by 6 bases and J by 0 bases, with 12 bases left in between. Germline CDR1 reads SGHNT; CDR2 reads YYREEE (reference sequence). The CDR3 has 14 residues.